These 20 T cell receptor beta chains came from one sample sequenced in a study of cytomegalovirus exposure and HLA in healthy donors. The PCR made use of 60 Vbeta and 13 Jbeta primers. Sequencing used immunoSEQ multiplex PCR; TCRdb keeps in-frame clones, though not all of them. This table holds under 200,000 clones, 12% found once. The material sequenced was PBMCs. The receptor source for this set is a man in his forties or fifties in good health and CMV-seropositive.

This clone was counted once. The chain is built from TRBV4-3 and TRBJ1-2; unclear D gene. Germline CDR1 LGHNA, CDR2 YSLEER. The germline V and J ends were trimmed by 2 bases and 3 bases, with 10 bases remaining between them. This CDR3 spans 14 amino acids. The CDR3 sequence: CASSQSRLDYGYTF. The CDR3 coding sequence is TGCGCCAGCAGCCAAAGCCGTTTGGACTATGGCTACACCTTC.

This chain links TRBV28 with TRBJ2-3; 7 positions match TRBD2. This CDR3 is built from 14 residues. Germline CDR1 is MDHEN and CDR2 is SYDVKM. The trim removed 3 bases at V and 3 bases at J, leaving 3 bases unmatched. CDR3 coding DNA: TGTGCCAGCAGTTTCCCCGGGAGGACAGATACGCAGTATTTT. Its translation: CASSFPGRTDTQYF.

This clone was recorded a few times. The V gene is TRBV15, the J gene TRBJ1-2; D is undetermined. The CDR3 spans 15 residues. V was shortened by 1 base and J by 4 bases, with 13 bases between the two germline ends. Germline-derived CDR1 and CDR2 are LNHNV and YYDKDF (reference sequence). CDR3 protein: CATSRGVLSGYGYTF. The CDR3 DNA sequence: TGTGCCACCAGCAGAGGTGTCCTCTCGGGCTATGGCTACACCTTC.

The chain links TRBV5-1 to TRBJ2-7; 10 nucleotides align to TRBD1. Germline V gene sequence: CDR1 SGHRS, CDR2 YFSETQ. J was trimmed by 4 bases and V by 6 bases; bases with no gene match: 7. CDR3 length: 14 amino acids. The CDR3: CASNPLDRGYEQYF. CDR3 nucleotides: TGCGCCAGCAACCCCCTGGACAGGGGGTACGAGCAGTACTTC.

This clone has more than one count but fewer than ten. V gene TRBV5-4 combines with J gene TRBJ2-2; 11 bases are shared with TRBD2. CDR1 is SGHNT, CDR2 YYREEE, per germline (reference sequence). Unmatched junction bases numbered 5, after V lost 3 bases and J lost 7 bases. The CDR3 has 15 residues. CDR3 bases: TGTGCCAGCAGCTCACTAGCGGGGGATGGCGGGGAGCTGTTTTTT. It specifies CASSSLAGDGGELFF.

This clone has more than one count but fewer than ten. The gene calls are TRBV28 and TRBJ1-1, with 8 bases aligning to TRBD1. Germline-derived CDR1 and CDR2 are MDHEN and SYDVKM. Unmatched junction bases numbered 10, after V lost 5 bases and J lost 11 bases. The CDR3 is 13 amino acids. The CDR3 DNA follows: TGTGCCAGCAGTCCAATCATGACAGGGGAGGCTTTCTTT. Amino acids: CASSPIMTGEAFF.

This clone was seen a few times. J is TRBJ1-2 and V is TRBV7-9; 7 bases are a match to TRBD1. Per the germline V gene, CDR1 is SEHNR and CDR2 is FQNEAQ (reference sequence). The CDR3 is made up of 13 amino acids. V lost 6 bases to trimming and J lost 8 bases; unmatched junction nucleotides: 9. DNA of the CDR3: TGTGCCAGCAGTCGCGGGACAGTGGACGGCTACACCTTC. This sequence encodes CASSRGTVDGYTF.

The chain uses TRBV6-1 and TRBJ1-6; TRBD1 is a possible D gene (5 bases). Germline lookup yields CDR1 MNHNS and CDR2 SASEGT. This CDR3 region has 14 residues. Trimming cost V 7 bases and J 0 bases, with 7 bases left between them. CDR3 in DNA: TGTGCCAGCATGGGGGGCTCCTATAATTCACCCCTCCACTTT. It specifies CASMGGSYNSPLHF.

The chain couples TRBV5-1 to TRBJ2-1; D is perhaps TRBD1 (5 bases). This CDR3 is built from 15 residues. CDR1 is SGHRS, CDR2 YFSETQ, per germline. Trimming took off 5 bases at V and 2 bases at J, with 14 bases between the two ends. The chain's CDR3 is CASRVAGPTYNEQFF. CDR3 coding DNA: TGCGCCAGCAGGGTCGCAGGGCCAACCTACAATGAGCAGTTCTTC.

This clone was detected only a few times. The chain couples TRBV6-6 to TRBJ1-1; D remains unclear. In germline, CDR1 is MNHNY, CDR2 SVGAGI (reference sequence). Between the trimmed V and J ends, which lost 5 bases and 11 bases, there was a span of 12 bases. The CDR3 sequence is 11 residues long. The CDR3 sequence: CASSEAPRAFF. DNA of the CDR3: TGTGCCAGCAGTGAGGCCCCGCGGGCTTTCTTT.

In this sample, this clone turned up a few times. The chain joins TRBV2 to TRBJ1-2; D not certain. Germline-derived CDR1 and CDR2 are SNHLY and FYNNEI. V lost 7 bases to trimming and J lost 3 bases, with 12 bases between them. This CDR3 comprises 13 residues. CDR3 bases: TGTGCCAGCACTGCGGAAAGTTACTATGGCTACACCTTC. Its translation is CASTAESYYGYTF. The variable domain in full, with the rest retrieved from reference TRBV2 and TRBJ1-2, is EPEVTQTPSHQVTQMGQEVILRCVPISNHLYFYWYRQILGQKVEFLVSFYNNEISEKSEIFDDQFSVERPDGSNFTLKIRSTKLEDSAMYFCASTAESYYGYTFGSGTRLTVV.

The rearrangement joins TRBV30 to TRBJ2-7, with 7 nucleotides matching TRBD2. CDR1 GTSNPN and CDR2 SVGIG come from the germline V gene (reference sequence). J gave up 0 bases and V 3 bases, and 11 bases lay outside the gene matches. This CDR3 has 16 residues. The CDR3, as DNA: TGTGCCTGGAGGGAGCGGGGAGGGAACCCCTCCTACGAGCAGTACTTC. Its translation: CAWRERGGNPSYEQYF.

As regards this clone: Additional DNA sequences in this sample encode the identical CDR3. The V and J genes are TRBV30 and TRBJ1-3, with 8 bases that match TRBD1. Trimming removed 6 bases from V and 3 bases from J; junction bases left unmatched: 7. Germline-derived CDR1 and CDR2 are GTSNPN and SVGIG (reference sequence). The CDR3 sequence is 14 residues long. The CDR3 DNA is TGTGCCTGCCAGACAGGGGCAGGTGGAAACACCATATATTTT. It translates to CACQTGAGGNTIYF.

The J gene is TRBJ1-1, the V gene TRBV19; 7 bases line up with TRBD1. V gave up 5 bases and J gave up 1 base; unmatched junction bases: 1. The length of the CDR3 is 13 residues. Germline V gives CDR1 LNHDA, CDR2 SQIVND (reference sequence). Written as DNA, the CDR3 is TGTGCCAGTAGTTACAGGGGGAACACTGAAGCTTTCTTT. Its protein product is CASSYRGNTEAFF.

The rearrangement links TRBV7-8 to TRBJ2-3; 11 bases are a match to TRBD2. Germline CDR1 reads SGHVS; CDR2 reads FQNEAQ. This CDR3 is built from 15 residues. Losses at the gene ends were 8 bases for V and 6 bases for J; bases not matched to a gene: 10. The CDR3 sequence is CASGQSSGGWDTQYF. DNA for the CDR3: TGTGCCAGCGGCCAATCTAGCGGGGGGTGGGATACGCAGTATTTT.

This clone has more than one count but fewer than ten. The chain employs TRBV29-1 and TRBJ2-3; the D gene is possibly TRBD1 (6 bases). Germline CDR1 and CDR2: SQVTM and ANQGSEA. Trimming removed 6 bases at V and 0 bases at J, with 13 bases between. The CDR3 has 14 residues. CDR3 in DNA: TGCAGCGTCCCTCAGGGGACGAGCACAGATACGCAGTATTTT. It is translated as CSVPQGTSTDTQYF.

This clone was observed a few times. DNA of the CDR3: TGTGCCAGCACAACTGGGGGCCCGAACACTGAAGCTTTCTTT. Its protein product is CASTTGGPNTEAFF. V gene TRBV7-9 combines with J gene TRBJ1-1; tentatively, D is TRBD1 (6 bases). CDR3 length: 14 residues. Trimming left V 7 bases short and J 1 base short, with 13 bases between. CDR1 is SEHNR and CDR2 is FQNEAQ in the germline V gene (reference sequence).

This clone was recorded a few times. This rearrangement joins TRBV5-4 to TRBJ2-5, with 8 bases lining up with TRBD2. Trimming removed 4 bases from V and 5 bases from J; junction bases left unmatched: 16. This CDR3 spans 17 amino acids. CDR1 SGHNT and CDR2 YYREEE come from the germline V gene (reference sequence). This CDR3 is CASSAGKRGSSVETQYF. The CDR3 DNA sequence: TGTGCCAGCAGCGCAGGAAAGCGGGGGTCTTCAGTGGAGACCCAGTACTTC.

The chain employs TRBV5-6 and TRBJ1-2; 11 bases map to TRBD1. The CDR3 is 17 amino acids. CDR1 and CDR2 from the germline V gene are SGHDT and YYEEEE. The ends lost 2 bases at V and 2 bases at J; junction bases unmatched: 8. The CDR3 bases are TGTGCCAGCAGCTTTACTGGACAGGGGGCAAGGAACTATGGCTACACCTTC. Protein product: CASSFTGQGARNYGYTF.

In its sample, this clone was seen a few times. The rearrangement uses TRBV5-5 and TRBJ2-1; D remains ambiguous. Germline CDR1 reads SGHKS; CDR2 reads YYEKEE (reference sequence). Trimming shortened V by 1 base and J by 8 bases, and 13 bases separated the two germline ends. This CDR3 comprises 14 residues. CDR3 sequence: CASSLLAVDDEQFF. CDR3 sequence (DNA): TGTGCCAGCAGCTTGCTCGCGGTTGATGATGAGCAGTTCTTC.